This passage covers 18 T cell receptor beta chains from one sample sequenced in a study of blood T cells in healthy people across ages. With a J-beta primer mix and a sample-barcoded 5' primer, a second PCR ran roughly 6 to 11 cycles. TCRdb called the 5' RACE reads again in MiXCR, with one record for every CDR3 protein. This sample has some 640,000 distinct CDR3 sequences, with approximately 49% found just once. What was sequenced was blood. The receptors here all came from a woman aged 55 to 70 in good health.

This clonotype was observed a handful of times. The chain uses TRBV4-3 and TRBJ2-1; 9 nucleotides align to TRBD2. This CDR3 spans 17 amino acids. CDR1 is LGHNA and CDR2 is YSLEER in the germline V gene. J gave up 6 bases and V 1 base, and 10 bases lay outside the gene matches. The chain's CDR3 is CASSQVDSGRERNEQFF. CDR3 bases: TGCGCCAGCAGCCAAGTCGATAGCGGGAGAGAGCGCAATGAGCAGTTCTTC.

This chain joins TRBV5-4 and TRBJ2-7; D is perhaps TRBD2 (6 bases). Trimming stripped 0 bases from V and 6 bases from J, with 7 bases between. CDR3 length equals 12 residues. Per germline, CDR1 SGHNT and CDR2 YYREEE (reference sequence). The CDR3 nucleotides read TGTGCCAGCAGCTTGGGGACTACCGAGCAGTACTTC. This codes for CASSLGTTEQYF. Variable domain in full (rest from reference TRBV5-4 and TRBJ2-7): ETGVTQSPTHLIKTRGQQVTLRCSSQSGHNTVSWYQQALGQGPQFIFQYYREEENGRGNFPPRFSGLQFPNYSSELNVNALELDDSALYLCASSLGTTEQYFGPGTRLTVT.

This clonotype was found a few times. CDR3 protein: CASSLFGVMNEQFF. The CDR3 region has the DNA TGTGCCAGCAGTTTATTTGGGGTGATGAATGAGCAGTTCTTC. The chain is built from TRBV12-3 or TRBV12-4 and TRBJ2-1; D remains unclear. This CDR3 is 14 amino acids long. V lost 2 bases to trimming and J lost 7 bases, with 12 bases between them.

The chain has TRBV2 and TRBJ2-7; 11 bases match TRBD1. From germline, CDR1 is SNHLY and CDR2 FYNNEI. J gave up 5 bases and V 5 bases, and 8 bases lay outside the gene matches. CDR3 size: 15 residues. CDR3 DNA: TGTGCCAGCAGTCAGACACGGACAGGGGGCGACGAGCAGTACTTC. Encoded protein: CASSQTRTGGDEQYF.

V gene TRBV20-1 combines with J gene TRBJ1-4, with 9 bases aligning to TRBD1. This CDR3 is built from 13 residues. CDR1 and CDR2 from the germline V gene are DFQATT and SNEGSKA (reference sequence). V lost 3 bases to trimming and J lost 7 bases; unmatched junction nucleotides: 3. The CDR3 DNA reads TGCAGTGCTAGGACAGGGGGAAGTGAAAAACTGTTTTTT. This sequence encodes CSARTGGSEKLFF.

In the case of this clonotype: At one of its ends the junction is not consistent with the germline gene, which may arise from a read error. This chain joins TRBV6-1 and TRBJ2-3, with 8 bases lining up with TRBD2. The CDR3 runs to 15 residues. Germline assignment: CDR1 MNHNS and CDR2 SASEGT. CDR3 amino acids: CASREAGVRADTQYF. The CDR3 DNA follows: TGTGCCAGCAGGGAAGCGGGAGTTCGGGCAGATACGCAGTATTTT.

Remarks on this clonotype: One end of the junction is discordant with germline, which a read error may explain. The chain couples TRBV3-1 to TRBJ1-6; no clear D. Looked up from germline, CDR1 is LGHDT and CDR2 is YNNKEL (reference sequence). The CDR3 spans 15 residues. The CDR3 loop reads CSSTPSMSSNSPLHF. CDR3 coding DNA: TGTTCCAGCACCCCCTCGATGTCCAGTAATTCACCCCTCCACTTT.

The J gene is TRBJ2-3, the V gene TRBV12-3 or TRBV12-4; 7 bases are shared with TRBD2. The CDR3 totals 15 residues. J gave up 4 bases and V 5 bases, and 9 bases lay outside the gene matches. For the CDR3, the DNA is TGTGCCAGCAGTCCCCAAGAGGGAGGGTCAGATACGCAGTATTTT. Translating it yields CASSPQEGGSDTQYF.

About this clonotype: At one end the junction does not follow the germline gene, possibly because of a read error. V usage is TRBV7-2 and J usage is TRBJ2-1; 8 bases are shared with TRBD1. The CDR3 contains 15 residues. In germline, CDR1 is SGHTA, CDR2 FQGNSA. The CDR3: CANSRHGQGSNEQFF. CDR3 coding DNA: TGTGCCAACAGCCGTCATGGACAGGGTAGCAATGAGCAGTTCTTC.

The chain uses TRBV10-3 and TRBJ2-1; D is possibly TRBD1 (5 bases). There are 15 residues in the CDR3. Germline V CDR1 and CDR2: ENHRY, SYGVKD. Trimming cost V 8 bases and J 4 bases, with 18 bases left between them. The CDR3 DNA reads as TGTGCCATCGCGTGGACACCCGACGGTTACAATGAGCAGTTCTTC. This translates into CAIAWTPDGYNEQFF.

This clonotype was picked up many times. The chain uses TRBV7-2 and TRBJ2-3; D not certain. CDR1 is SGHTA, CDR2 FQGNSA, per germline. This CDR3 has 15 residues. V was clipped by 6 bases and J by 0 bases, with 13 bases between them. CDR3 nucleotide sequence: TGTGCCAGCAGTTTAAGAACCGGGAGCACAGATACGCAGTATTTT. Translation: CASSLRTGSTDTQYF.

A few counts support this clonotype. The chain joins TRBV20-1 to TRBJ2-3; 9 bases align to TRBD2. Unmatched junction bases numbered 3, after V lost 2 bases and J lost 0 bases. The CDR3 runs 15 residues. Germline CDR1 and CDR2: DFQATT and SNEGSKA (reference sequence). CDR3 residues: CSARHLAGSTDTQYF. CDR3 sequence (DNA): TGCAGTGCTAGACACCTAGCGGGAAGCACAGATACGCAGTATTTT.

In this sample, this clonotype turned up a few times. This chain uses TRBV4-3 with TRBJ2-5; D gene uncertain. The CDR3 length is 13 residues. Germline loops: CDR1 LGHNA, CDR2 YSLEER. V lost 4 bases to trimming and J lost 2 bases, with 8 bases between them. DNA of the CDR3: TGCGCCAGCAGCCGACTGCCTCAAGAGACCCAGTACTTC. This encodes CASSRLPQETQYF.

As regards this clonotype: It may be a read error: a sequence one base away is much more abundant. The chain employs TRBV29-1 and TRBJ2-1, with D possibly being TRBD1 (5 bases). Germline assignment: CDR1 SQVTM and CDR2 ANQGSEA. This CDR3 comprises 14 residues. Trimming cost V 4 bases and J 6 bases, with 16 bases left between them. CDR3: CSVGSEAQGNEQFF. The CDR3 DNA is TGCAGCGTTGGATCCGAAGCGCAGGGCAATGAGCAGTTCTTC.

The sample holds a few counts of this clonotype. V gene TRBV6-5 combines with J gene TRBJ2-5, with 10 nucleotides matching TRBD1. V lost 0 bases and J lost 4; bases outside the gene matches: 5. CDR1 is MNHEY, CDR2 SVGAGI, per germline. The CDR3 is 16 residues long. The chain's CDR3 is CASSYSDRGPRETQYF. CDR3 sequence (DNA): TGTGCCAGCAGTTACTCCGACAGGGGGCCACGAGAGACCCAGTACTTC.

The chain is built from TRBV4-1 and TRBJ2-5, with a weak D call TRBD2 (5 bases). CDR3 size: 15 residues. Between the trimmed V and J ends, which lost 0 bases and 11 bases, there was a span of 19 bases. Germline CDR1 MGHRA, CDR2 YSYEKL. CDR3 sequence: CASSQEGSGSNEQYF. The CDR3 coding sequence is TGCGCCAGCAGCCAAGAGGGAAGCGGAAGCAATGAGCAGTACTTC.

The chain employs TRBV27 and TRBJ1-2; TRBD1 is a possible D gene (5 bases). Germline V lookup: CDR1 MNHEY, CDR2 SMNVEV (reference sequence). This CDR3 spans 14 amino acids. Trimming shortened V by 2 bases and J by 7 bases, and 14 bases separated the two germline ends. The CDR3 region is CASSLGADEGGYTF. The CDR3 region has the DNA TGTGCCAGCAGTTTAGGGGCAGACGAAGGTGGCTACACCTTC.

A remark on this clonotype: A much larger clone is a single base away; this may be a read error. The chain combines TRBV6-6 with TRBJ2-5, with D hard to call. Germline-derived CDR1 and CDR2 are MNHNY and SVGAGI (reference sequence). V was pared by 2 bases and J by 5 bases, with 3 bases between. The CDR3 has 11 residues. CDR3 bases: TGTGCCAGCAGTTACATGGAGACCCAGTACTTC. This gives the protein CASSYMETQYF.